These 8 T cell receptor beta chains were all obtained from the same sample, sequenced in a study of shared clonotypes between healthy human individuals. Clones were read by immunoSEQ multiplex PCR, and TCRdb kept only the in-frame ones, dropping some. The sample holds 2 million to 2.5 million clones, approximately 94% seen once. The sequencing input was naive CD4+ T cells sorted from blood. Subset noted: CD45RA+ positively selected. The receptor set was obtained from a man aged 18-30 years in good health.

The chain employs TRBV5-4 and TRBJ2-1; 10 nucleotides agree with TRBD1. The CDR3 extends over 15 amino acids. Germline V gene lookup returns CDR1 SGHNT and CDR2 YYREEE (reference sequence). V trimming: 5 bases; J trimming: 6 bases; junction bases outside the gene matches: 8. CDR3 sequence reads: CASRDGTGVFNEQFF. CDR3 nucleotide sequence: TGTGCCAGCAGGGATGGGACAGGGGTTTTCAATGAGCAGTTCTTC.

V usage is TRBV10-3 and J usage is TRBJ2-2; D perhaps matches TRBD1 (6 bases). The CDR3 has 16 residues. Germline CDR1 and CDR2: ENHRY and SYGVKD. V lost 6 bases, J lost 2 bases, and 16 bases lay in between. This CDR3 reads CAISGIWTENTGELFF. The CDR3 DNA is TGTGCCATCAGCGGAATTTGGACAGAAAACACCGGGGAGCTGTTTTTT.

The chain is built from TRBV5-8 and TRBJ2-1, with 11 bases matching TRBD2. V lost 3 bases, J lost 4 bases, and 6 bases stayed unmatched. CDR3 length: 16 residues. Germline V gene lookup returns CDR1 SGHTS and CDR2 YDEGEE. The CDR3 loop reads CASSSLAGGTYNEQFF. The CDR3 DNA sequence: TGTGCCAGCAGCTCCTTAGCGGGAGGGACGTACAATGAGCAGTTCTTC.

The chain carries TRBV10-3 and TRBJ2-7, with D hard to call. The germline gives CDR1 ENHRY, CDR2 SYGVKD. CDR3 length equals 13 residues. V was shortened by 7 bases and J by 2 bases, with 12 bases between the two germline ends. The CDR3 sequence: CAITGTPPYEQYF. DNA for the CDR3: TGTGCCATCACGGGTACCCCCCCCTACGAGCAGTACTTC.

The chain carries TRBV10-3 and TRBJ2-7; D is possibly TRBD1 (6 bases). The CDR3 length is 15 residues. V was shortened by 0 bases and J by 7 bases, with 16 bases between the two germline ends. The germline gives CDR1 ENHRY, CDR2 SYGVKD. As DNA, the CDR3 is TGTGCCATCAGTGAGTCTAATGGGGGCGTGGGTGAGCAGTACTTC. Translating it yields CAISESNGGVGEQYF.

The genes are TRBV6-5 and TRBJ2-7; perhaps TRBD2 as D (5 bases). CDR1 MNHEY and CDR2 SVGAGI come from the germline V gene. This CDR3 is built from 14 residues. The V end was cut by 7 bases, the J end by 2 bases, with 15 bases between. CDR3 nucleotide sequence: TGTGCCAGCACCCGGGGAGTGGGAGCCTACGAGCAGTACTTC. As protein: CASTRGVGAYEQYF.

The chain's CDR3 is CASCQQENTGELFF. Written as DNA, the CDR3 is TGTGCCAGCTGTCAGCAGGAGAACACCGGGGAGCTGTTTTTT. The chain employs TRBV6-1 and TRBJ2-2; D not resolved. The CDR3 is made up of 14 amino acids. CDR1 MNHNS and CDR2 SASEGT come from the germline V gene. V lost 8 bases and J lost 1, with 11 bases in between.

The rearrangement links TRBV7-9 to TRBJ1-2; D ambiguous. CDR1 is SEHNR and CDR2 is FQNEAQ in the germline V gene (reference sequence). The CDR3 length is 15 residues. Trimming pared 2 bases from V and 12 bases from J, leaving 22 bases between. The CDR3 spells CASSLNGLARTGNTF. CDR3 DNA: TGTGCCAGCAGCTTAAATGGCTTAGCCCGGACGGGGAACACCTTC.